The 7 T cell receptor beta chains reported below all come from one sample, sequenced in a study of T cells in Graves' hyperthyroidism and ophthalmopathy. TCR beta CDR3 sequences were amplified from RNA transcripts. When the TCR CDR3 underwent first-round RT-PCR, the HTBI primer set was used. TCRdb re-called the multiplex PCR reads through MiXCR, storing one row per CDR3 protein. The sample shows approximately 300,000 distinct CDR3 sequences, roughly 15% of them seen only once. Sequenced material: blood. The receptors come from a man aged 25 to 40 with Graves' hyperthyroidism.

This CDR3 is CSARDPTSGIHNEQFF. The CDR3 DNA sequence: TGCAGTGCTAGAGATCCCACTAGCGGGATACACAATGAGCAGTTCTTC. The chain is built from TRBV20-1 and TRBJ2-1; 10 bases align to TRBD2. Trimming removed 0 bases from V and 5 bases from J; junction bases left unmatched: 7. CDR3 size: 16 residues. Germline V lookup: CDR1 DFQATT, CDR2 SNEGSKA (reference sequence).

This clonotype was seen a few times. The J gene is TRBJ2-3, the V gene TRBV7-8; D is unclear. This CDR3 has 14 amino acids. V was cut by 2 bases and J by 3 bases, with 9 bases left in between. CDR1 is SGHVS, CDR2 FQNEAQ, per germline. The CDR3 is CASSLKGSTDTQYF. In DNA, the CDR3 is TGTGCCAGCAGCTTAAAAGGGTCTACAGATACGCAGTATTTT.

CDR3 DNA sequence: TGTGCCAGTAAGGGGAGGGAGTCCTACGAGCAGTACTTC. It translates to CASKGRESYEQYF. V gene TRBV19 combines with J gene TRBJ2-7; TRBD2 aligns across 7 bases. V gave up 7 bases and J gave up 1 base; unmatched junction bases: 4. Germline-derived CDR1 and CDR2 are LNHDA and SQIVND (reference sequence). The CDR3 extends over 13 amino acids.

Only a few counts were recorded for this clonotype. This chain uses TRBV5-6 with TRBJ1-1; 8 nucleotides align to TRBD1. This CDR3 spans 17 amino acids. Per germline, CDR1 SGHDT and CDR2 YYEEEE. After removal of 2 bases from V and 0 bases from J, the junction contained 9 bases not matched to a gene. In DNA, the CDR3 is TGTGCCAGCAGCTTCGGGACAGGTGAATTCCTGAACACTGAAGCTTTCTTT. Protein sequence: CASSFGTGEFLNTEAFF. Full variable domain (rest looked up from reference TRBV5-6 and TRBJ1-1): DAGVTQSPTHLIKTRGQQVTLRCSPKSGHDTVSWYQQALGQGPQFIFQYYEEEERQRGNFPDRFSGHQFPNYSSELNVNALLLGDSALYLCASSFGTGEFLNTEAFFGQGTRLTVV.

This clonotype has ten or more counts. This chain joins TRBV30 and TRBJ1-1; D gene ambiguous. Germline V gene lookup returns CDR1 GTSNPN and CDR2 SVGIG (reference sequence). The CDR3 has 12 residues. V dropped 1 base and J dropped 4 bases, with 7 bases sitting between them. The CDR3 bases are TGTGCCTGGAGTGGGGTCTTCACTGAAGCTTTCTTT. It codes for CAWSGVFTEAFF.

This clonotype appeared a few times. The rearrangement links TRBV27 to TRBJ1-5, with D possibly being TRBD1 (5 bases). The germline gives CDR1 MNHEY, CDR2 SMNVEV (reference sequence). Trimming took 6 bases from V and 7 from J, leaving 13 bases between them. This CDR3 spans 13 amino acids. This CDR3 is CASSQGWRQPQHF. In nucleotides, the CDR3 is TGTGCCAGCAGCCAGGGTTGGAGGCAGCCCCAGCATTTT.

This CDR3 reads CASSQGTVGRYQPQHF. The CDR3 region has the DNA TGCGCCAGCAGCCAGGGGACAGTTGGAAGGTACCAGCCCCAGCATTTT. The genes are TRBV4-1 and TRBJ1-5, with 7 bases identical to TRBD1. Germline V gives CDR1 MGHRA, CDR2 YSYEKL. This CDR3 is built from 16 residues. V was clipped by 3 bases and J by 7 bases; unmatched bases: 12.